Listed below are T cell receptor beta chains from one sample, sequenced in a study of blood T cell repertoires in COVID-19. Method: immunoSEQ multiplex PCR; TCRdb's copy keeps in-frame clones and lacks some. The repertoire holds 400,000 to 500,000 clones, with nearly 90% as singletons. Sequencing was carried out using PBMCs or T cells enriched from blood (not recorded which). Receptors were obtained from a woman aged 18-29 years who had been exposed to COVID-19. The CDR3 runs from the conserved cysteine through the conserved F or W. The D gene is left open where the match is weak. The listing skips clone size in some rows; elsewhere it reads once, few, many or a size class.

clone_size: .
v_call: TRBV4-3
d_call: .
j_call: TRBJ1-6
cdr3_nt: TGCGCCAGCAGCCCCCTAGGAGGGTACGGGGCACCCCTCCACTTT
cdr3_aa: CASSPLGGYGAPLHF

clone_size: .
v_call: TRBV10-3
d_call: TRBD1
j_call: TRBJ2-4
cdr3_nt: TGTGCCATCAGTGAGTCGGGACAGGGGTTCCAAAACATTCAGTACTTC
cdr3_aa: CAISESGQGFQNIQYF

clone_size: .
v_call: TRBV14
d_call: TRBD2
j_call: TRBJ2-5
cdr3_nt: TGTGCCAGCAGCCAAGTAGGAGGGACTAGCGGGCAAGAGACCCAGTACTTC
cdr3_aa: CASSQVGGTSGQETQYF

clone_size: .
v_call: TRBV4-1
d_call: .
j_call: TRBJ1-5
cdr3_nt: TGCGCCAGCAGCCAAGCCCCGCGGGGGCCCGGCATGGTGGGTCAGCCCCAGCATTTT
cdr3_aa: CASSQAPRGPGMVGQPQHF

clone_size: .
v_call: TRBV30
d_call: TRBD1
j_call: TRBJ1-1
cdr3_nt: TGTGCCTGGAGTGTAGGGACAGGGAACACTGAAGCTTTCTTT
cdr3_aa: CAWSVGTGNTEAFF

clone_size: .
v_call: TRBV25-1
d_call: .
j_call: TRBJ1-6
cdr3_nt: TGTGCCAGCAGTGTACCCGTGGCAGTGACTGATTCACCCCTCCACTTT
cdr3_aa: CASSVPVAVTDSPLHF

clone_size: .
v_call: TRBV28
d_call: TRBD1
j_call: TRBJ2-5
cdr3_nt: TGTGCCAGCAAGCTCAGGACAGGGGTAGGGGAGACCCAGTACTTC
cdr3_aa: CASKLRTGVGETQYF

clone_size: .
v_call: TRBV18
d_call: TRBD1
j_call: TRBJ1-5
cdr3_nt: TGTGCCAGCTCCCGACAGGGAAATCAGCCCCAGCATTTT
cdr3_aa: CASSRQGNQPQHF

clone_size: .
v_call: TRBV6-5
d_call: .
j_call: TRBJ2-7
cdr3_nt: TGTGCCACCACCGGGATCTCCTACGAGCAGTACTTC
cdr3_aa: CATTGISYEQYF

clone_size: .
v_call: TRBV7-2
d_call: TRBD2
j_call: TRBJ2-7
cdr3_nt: TGTGCCAGCAGCTTAGCCCGGGGTTCTAGCGGGGGGGCCTACGAGCAGTACTTC
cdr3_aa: CASSLARGSSGGAYEQYF

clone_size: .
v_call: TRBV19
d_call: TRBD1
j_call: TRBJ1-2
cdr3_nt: TGTGCCAGTAGTCTCAGACAGGGAGAAACCTATGGCTACACCTTC
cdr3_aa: CASSLRQGETYGYTF

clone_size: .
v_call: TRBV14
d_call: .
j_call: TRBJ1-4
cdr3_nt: TGTGCCAGCAGCCAAGATCACGGAGTGAAACTGTTTTTT
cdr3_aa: CASSQDHGVKLFF

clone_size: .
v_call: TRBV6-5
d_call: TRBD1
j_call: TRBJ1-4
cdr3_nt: TGTGCCAGCAGTTACAAGGGGGCCGCTGAAAAACTGTTTTTT
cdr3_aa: CASSYKGAAEKLFF

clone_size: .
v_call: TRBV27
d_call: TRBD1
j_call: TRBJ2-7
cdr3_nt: TGTGCCAGCAGTGGTGGGACAGCGCCCTACGAGCAGTACTTC
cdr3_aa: CASSGGTAPYEQYF

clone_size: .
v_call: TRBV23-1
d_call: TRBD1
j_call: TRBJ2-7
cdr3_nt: TGCGCCAGCAGTCAAAAGGACAGGGGTCGGACCTACGAGCAGTACTTC
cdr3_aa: CASSQKDRGRTYEQYF

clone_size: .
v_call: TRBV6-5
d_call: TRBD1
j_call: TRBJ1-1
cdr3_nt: TGTGCCAGCAGTTACTCGACAGGGGGAAGGACTGAAGCTTTCTTT
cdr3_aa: CASSYSTGGRTEAFF

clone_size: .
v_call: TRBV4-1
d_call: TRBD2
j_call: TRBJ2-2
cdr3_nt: TGCGCCAGCAGCCGCGGACTAGCGGGGGTTGTGACCGGGGAGCTGTTTTTT
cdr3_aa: CASSRGLAGVVTGELFF

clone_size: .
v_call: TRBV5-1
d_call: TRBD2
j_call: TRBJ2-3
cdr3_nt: TGCGCCAGCAACGGCGGGGGGCCAAGCACAGATACGCAGTATTTT
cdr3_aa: CASNGGGPSTDTQYF

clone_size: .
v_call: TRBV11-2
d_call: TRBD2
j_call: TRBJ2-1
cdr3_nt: TGTGCCAGCAGCCCGGGACTAGCCGCGAATGAGCAGTTCTTC
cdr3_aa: CASSPGLAANEQFF

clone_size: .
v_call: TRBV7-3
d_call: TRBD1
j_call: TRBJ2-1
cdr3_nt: TGTGCCAGCAGCTTCCTAGGACAGGGCTCCTACAATGAGCAGTTCTTC
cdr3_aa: CASSFLGQGSYNEQFF

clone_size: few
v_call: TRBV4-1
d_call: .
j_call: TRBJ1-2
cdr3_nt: TGCGCCAGCAGCCAAGATCTAGTATCGAGCTATGGCTACACCTTC
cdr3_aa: CASSQDLVSSYGYTF

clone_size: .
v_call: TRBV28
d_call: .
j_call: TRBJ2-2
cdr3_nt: TGTGCCAGCAGTCTTTTCCGTGGCACCTTCACCGGGGAGCTGTTTTTT
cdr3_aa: CASSLFRGTFTGELFF

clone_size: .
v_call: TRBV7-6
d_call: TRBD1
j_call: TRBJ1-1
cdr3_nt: TGTGCCAGCAGCTCTAATGCCGTCCCGGGACAGGGGGCCGGGGGGACTGAAGCTTTCTTT
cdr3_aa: CASSSNAVPGQGAGGTEAFF

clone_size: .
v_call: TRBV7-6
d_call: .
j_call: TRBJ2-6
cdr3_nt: TGTGCCAGCAGCTTGGGTAGCACTGGGGCCAACGTCCTGACTTTC
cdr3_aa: CASSLGSTGANVLTF

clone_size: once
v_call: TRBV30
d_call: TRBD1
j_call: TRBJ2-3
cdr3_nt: TGTGCCTGGAGTGCCCATCCGTGGGGACCAGGGGGAGAGGCAGATACGCAGTATTTT
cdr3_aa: CAWSAHPWGPGGEADTQYF

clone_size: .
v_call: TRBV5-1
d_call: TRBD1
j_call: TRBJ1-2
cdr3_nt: TGCGCCAGCAGCTCCGGGACAGGGACGTCTAACTATGGCTACACCTTC
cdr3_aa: CASSSGTGTSNYGYTF

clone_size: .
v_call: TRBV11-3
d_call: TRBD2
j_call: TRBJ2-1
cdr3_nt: TGTGCCAGCAGCTTAGATCAAGCGGGAGAGTCAGGTGAGCAGTTCTTC
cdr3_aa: CASSLDQAGESGEQFF

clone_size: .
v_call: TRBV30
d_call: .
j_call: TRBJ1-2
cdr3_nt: TGTGCCTGGAGCGACCACTGGGCAGACAGCTACGAGGTTGGCTACACCTTC
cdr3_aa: CAWSDHWADSYEVGYTF

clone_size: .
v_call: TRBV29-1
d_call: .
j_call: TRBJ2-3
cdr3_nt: TGCAGCGTTGTATCTGATACGCAGTATTTT
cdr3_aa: CSVVSDTQYF

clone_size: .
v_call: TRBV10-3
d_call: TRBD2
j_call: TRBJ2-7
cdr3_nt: TGTGCCATCATGGAGACTAGCGGATACGAGCAGTACTTC
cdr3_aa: CAIMETSGYEQYF

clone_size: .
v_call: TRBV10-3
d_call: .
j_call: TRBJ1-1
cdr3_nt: TGTGCCATCAGAGGAGCGATGAACACTGAAGCTTTCTTT
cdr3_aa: CAIRGAMNTEAFF

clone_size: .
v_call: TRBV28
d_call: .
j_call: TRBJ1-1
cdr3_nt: TGTGCCAGCAGTCCTCCGCAAGCATACACTGAAGCTTTCTTT
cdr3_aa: CASSPPQAYTEAFF

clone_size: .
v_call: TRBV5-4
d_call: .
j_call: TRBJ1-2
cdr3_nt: TGTGCCAGCAGCTTGGACAGCTATGGCTACACCTTC
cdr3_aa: CASSLDSYGYTF

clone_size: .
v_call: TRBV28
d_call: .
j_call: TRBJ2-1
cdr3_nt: TGTGCCAGCAGTCTAAGGACTAATGAGCAGTTCTTC
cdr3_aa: CASSLRTNEQFF

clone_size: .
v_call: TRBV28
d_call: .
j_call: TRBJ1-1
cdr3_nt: TGTGCCAGCAACCAGGGCGGCGGGGCGAACACTGAAGCTTTCTTT
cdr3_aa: CASNQGGGANTEAFF

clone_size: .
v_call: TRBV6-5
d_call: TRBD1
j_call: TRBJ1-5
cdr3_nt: TGTGCCAGCAGTTCCGGGACAGGGGTTGGCAATCAGCCCCAGCATTTT
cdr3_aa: CASSSGTGVGNQPQHF

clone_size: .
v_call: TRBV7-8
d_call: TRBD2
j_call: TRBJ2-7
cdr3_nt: TGTGCCAGCAGCTCAAAAGGGACTAGCGGGACCTACGAGCAGTACTTC
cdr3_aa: CASSSKGTSGTYEQYF

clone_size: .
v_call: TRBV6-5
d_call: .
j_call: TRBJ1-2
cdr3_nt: TGTGCCAGCAGTTCGGGGGGGGAGCATGGCTACACCTTC
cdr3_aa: CASSSGGEHGYTF

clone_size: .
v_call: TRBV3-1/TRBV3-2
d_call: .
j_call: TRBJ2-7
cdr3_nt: TGTGCCAGCAGCCAGACATTGAGCAGGTTAAGCTACGAGCAGTACTTC
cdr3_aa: CASSQTLSRLSYEQYF

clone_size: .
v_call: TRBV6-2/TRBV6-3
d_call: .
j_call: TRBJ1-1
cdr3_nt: TGTGCCAGCAGTTACGTCAGTGGTGCCACTGAAGCTTTCTTT
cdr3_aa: CASSYVSGATEAFF

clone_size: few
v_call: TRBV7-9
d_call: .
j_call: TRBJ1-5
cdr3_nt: TGTGCCAGCAGCTTAGGGTCCAGTTTGGTTCAGCCCCAGCATTTT
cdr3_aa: CASSLGSSLVQPQHF

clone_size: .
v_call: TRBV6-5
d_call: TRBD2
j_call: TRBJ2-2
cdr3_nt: TGTGCCAGCAACCCTAGCGGGGGAACCGGGGAGCTGTTTTTT
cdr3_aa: CASNPSGGTGELFF

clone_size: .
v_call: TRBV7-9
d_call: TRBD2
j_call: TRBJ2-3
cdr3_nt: TGTGCCAGCAGCTCGGCGGGGGGCACAGATACGCAGTATTTT
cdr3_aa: CASSSAGGTDTQYF

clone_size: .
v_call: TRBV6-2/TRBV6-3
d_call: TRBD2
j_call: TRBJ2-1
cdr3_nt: TGTGCCAGCAGTTATCTTGGGTTAGCGGGCATTTATGAGCAGTTCTTC
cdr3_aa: CASSYLGLAGIYEQFF

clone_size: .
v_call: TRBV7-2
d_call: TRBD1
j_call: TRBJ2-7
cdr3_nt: TGTGCCAGCAGCACTCCGACAGGGCCCTACGAGCAGTACTTC
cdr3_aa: CASSTPTGPYEQYF

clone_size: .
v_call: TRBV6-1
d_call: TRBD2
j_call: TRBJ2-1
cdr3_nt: TGTGCCAGCGTTTTAGCGGGAGGGCCTTTGGATGAGCAGTTCTTC
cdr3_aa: CASVLAGGPLDEQFF

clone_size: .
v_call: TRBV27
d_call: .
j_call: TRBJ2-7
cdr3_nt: TGTGCCAGCAGTTTATCGGCGGGGGCGTCTCTTCCCTACGAGCAGTACTTC
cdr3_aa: CASSLSAGASLPYEQYF

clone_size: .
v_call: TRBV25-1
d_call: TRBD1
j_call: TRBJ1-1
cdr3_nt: TGTGCCAGCAGTCAACAGGGGGAGAGCACTGAAGCTTTCTTT
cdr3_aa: CASSQQGESTEAFF

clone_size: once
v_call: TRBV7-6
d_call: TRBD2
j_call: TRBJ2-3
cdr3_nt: TGTGCCAGCAGCTCCGTAGCGGGAGTGACAGATACGCAGTATTTT
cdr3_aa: CASSSVAGVTDTQYF

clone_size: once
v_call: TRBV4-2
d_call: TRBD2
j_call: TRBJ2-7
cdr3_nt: TGTGCCAGCAGCCAAGTCGCGACTAGCGGGTCCTACGAGCAGTACTTC
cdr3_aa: CASSQVATSGSYEQYF

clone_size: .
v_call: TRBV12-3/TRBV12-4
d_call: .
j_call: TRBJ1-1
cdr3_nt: TGTGCCAGCAGTCTCGGGGGGAACACTGAAGCTTTCTTT
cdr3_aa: CASSLGGNTEAFF

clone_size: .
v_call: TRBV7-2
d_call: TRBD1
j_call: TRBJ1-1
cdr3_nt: TGTGCCAGCAGCACCAAGAGGCAGGGGGCTTCCCACACTGAAGCTTTCTTT
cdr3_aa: CASSTKRQGASHTEAFF

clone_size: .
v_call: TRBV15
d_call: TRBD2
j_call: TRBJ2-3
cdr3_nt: TGTGCCACCAGCAGAGTCGGAAGCGGGAGGTCGGCAGATACGCAGTATTTT
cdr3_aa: CATSRVGSGRSADTQYF